The 31 T cell receptor beta chains in this list originate from one sample, sequenced in a study of early T cells in non-severe SARS-CoV-2 infection. Using its own MiXCR run on the 5' RACE reads, TCRdb lists one record per CDR3 protein. The sample records around 67,000 distinct CDR3 sequences, about an eighth being singletons. The input for sequencing was whole blood, taken at baseline. Every receptor here comes from an adult who was a healthcare worker with PCR-confirmed SARS-CoV-2 infection or an uninfected control (not recorded which).

The chain links TRBV15 to TRBJ2-7; no firm D call. Trimming pared 0 bases from V and 0 bases from J, leaving 9 bases between. CDR3 length: 15 amino acids. CDR1 is LNHNV, CDR2 YYDKDF, per germline (reference sequence). DNA of the CDR3: TGTGCCACCAGCAGAGATCCAAGTTTCTCCTACGAGCAGTACTTC. Its protein product is CATSRDPSFSYEQYF.

The rearrangement joins TRBV6-2 or TRBV6-3 to TRBJ2-3, with no clear D. V was shortened by 6 bases and J by 2 bases, with 3 bases between the two germline ends. This CDR3 spans 11 amino acids. The germline CDR1 and CDR2 sequences are MNHEY and SVGEGT. The CDR3 DNA reads as TGTGCCAGCAGGAACACAGATACGCAGTATTTT. Translation: CASRNTDTQYF.

There are a few counts of this clonotype. This chain joins TRBV12-3 or TRBV12-4 and TRBJ2-7; D might be TRBD1 or TRBD2, each matching 5 bases. Trimming stripped 6 bases from V and 2 bases from J, with 20 bases between. CDR3 size: 16 residues. CDR3 sequence (DNA): TGTGCCAGCAGCTCACGTCCGGGACGTAGTCCCTACGAGCAGTACTTC. As protein: CASSSRPGRSPYEQYF.

There are a few counts of this clonotype. The V and J genes are TRBV5-4 and TRBJ2-1; D ambiguous. Trimming removed 4 bases from V and 6 bases from J, with 14 bases in between. Germline-derived CDR1 and CDR2 are SGHNT and YYREEE (reference sequence). CDR3 length: 14 amino acids. The CDR3, as DNA: TGTGCCAGCAGCCTGGCAAATCAGGTCAATGAGCAGTTCTTC. This codes for CASSLANQVNEQFF.

The chain is built from TRBV19 and TRBJ1-4, with D possibly TRBD1 on 5 matching bases. Germline CDR1 reads LNHDA; CDR2 reads SQIVND (reference sequence). This CDR3 comprises 12 residues. The V end lost 7 bases, the J end lost 5 bases, and 8 bases lay between the germline ends. CDR3 sequence: CASNRGNEKLFF. CDR3 in DNA: TGTGCCAGTAACCGGGGGAATGAAAAACTGTTTTTT.

This clonotype was detected only a few times. V usage is TRBV7-9 and J usage is TRBJ2-7; D unclear. The CDR3 spans 13 residues. Germline V lookup: CDR1 SEHNR, CDR2 FQNEAQ (reference sequence). V lost 2 bases and J 5 bases, leaving 10 bases between the germline ends. The CDR3 spells CASSLRPPHEQYF. In nucleotides, the CDR3 is TGTGCCAGCAGCTTACGCCCACCCCACGAGCAGTACTTC.

Only a few counts were recorded for this clonotype. V usage is TRBV19 and J usage is TRBJ1-4; 7 nucleotides line up with TRBD1. Trimming removed 4 bases from V and 2 bases from J; junction bases left unmatched: 7. Germline V CDR1 and CDR2: LNHDA, SQIVND (reference sequence). The CDR3 has 16 amino acids. The CDR3 region has the DNA TGTGCCAGTAGTAGATGGGACAGCGGGACTAATGAAAAACTGTTTTTT. Translation: CASSRWDSGTNEKLFF.

In nucleotides, the CDR3 is TGTGCCAGCAGTCACATAAAAAATGAGCAGTTCTTC. It specifies CASSHIKNEQFF. The chain recombines TRBV6-2 or TRBV6-3 with TRBJ2-1; D is ambiguous. The germline V gene encodes CDR1 MNHEY and CDR2 SVGEGT. The V end was cut by 5 bases, the J end by 7 bases, with 9 bases between. The CDR3 has 12 amino acids.

This clonotype was found many times. The CDR3: CASSVGGPVTYNEQFF. As DNA, the CDR3 is TGTGCCAGCAGCGTAGGAGGCCCGGTAACCTACAATGAGCAGTTCTTC. This chain uses TRBV9 with TRBJ2-1; D gene unclear. Germline-derived CDR1 and CDR2 are SGDLS and YYNGEE. V was clipped by 0 bases and J by 2 bases, with 12 bases between them. This CDR3 spans 16 amino acids.

This clonotype was seen a few times. The rearrangement uses TRBV7-9 and TRBJ2-1; 9 nucleotides match TRBD1. The CDR3 extends over 15 amino acids. Germline CDR1 is SEHNR and CDR2 is FQNEAQ (reference sequence). V lost 1 base to trimming and J lost 6 bases; unmatched junction nucleotides: 4. CDR3 in DNA: TGTGCCAGCAGCTTAGAGACAGGGGGTTTCAATGAGCAGTTCTTC. Residues: CASSLETGGFNEQFF.

This clonotype was recorded a few times. This chain uses TRBV9 with TRBJ1-4; 7 nucleotides align to TRBD1. This CDR3 has 14 residues. The germline gives CDR1 SGDLS, CDR2 YYNGEE. J was trimmed by 3 bases and V by 2 bases; bases with no gene match: 1. The CDR3: CASSVQGANEKLFF. The CDR3 region has the DNA TGTGCCAGCAGCGTCCAGGGGGCTAATGAAAAACTGTTTTTT.

This clonotype was seen repeatedly, ten times or more. The CDR3 sequence: CASGRELNTEAFF. For the CDR3, the DNA is TGCGCCAGCGGCAGGGAGTTGAACACTGAAGCTTTCTTT. The chain couples TRBV5-1 to TRBJ1-1, with D possibly being TRBD1 (5 bases). The CDR3 consists of 13 residues. Trimming shortened V by 7 bases and J by 0 bases, and 10 bases separated the two germline ends. The germline V gene encodes CDR1 SGHRS and CDR2 YFSETQ.

The sample holds many counts of this clonotype. V usage is TRBV11-2 and J usage is TRBJ2-1; no clear D gene. V lost 5 bases and J 1 base, leaving 12 bases between the germline ends. Germline assignment: CDR1 SGHAT and CDR2 FQNNGV. The CDR3 is 15 residues long. The CDR3 protein is CASSQTRLSYNEQFF. CDR3 bases: TGTGCCAGCAGCCAGACTCGTCTTTCCTACAATGAGCAGTTCTTC.

V gene TRBV29-1 combines with J gene TRBJ2-3; D is unresolved. Germline CDR1 is SQVTM and CDR2 is ANQGSEA. With 6 bases removed from V and 1 base from J, the gap between germline ends came to 11 bases. The CDR3 loop spans 13 amino acids. The DNA for the CDR3 is TGCAGCGTGGACGGACGGGGCACAGATACGCAGTATTTT. Amino acids: CSVDGRGTDTQYF.

The rearrangement joins TRBV6-2 or TRBV6-3 to TRBJ2-3; TRBD2 might be the D (5 bases). V was cut by 5 bases and J by 5 bases, with 11 bases left in between. CDR1 is MNHEY, CDR2 SVGEGT, per germline. The CDR3 runs 13 residues. The CDR3 DNA reads as TGTGCCAGCAGTAGCGGCCCCCGAGATACGCAGTATTTT. Its protein product is CASSSGPRDTQYF.

The V call is TRBV20-1, the J call TRBJ2-7, with D unclear. Trimming pared 3 bases from V and 1 base from J, leaving 7 bases between. The CDR3 length is 12 residues. The V gene's germline CDR1 is DFQATT and CDR2 SNEGSKA (reference sequence). Written as DNA, the CDR3 is TGCAGTGCTAGTGGGATTTCCTACGAGCAGTACTTC. Encoded protein: CSASGISYEQYF.

In its sample, this clonotype was seen a few times. This chain links TRBV28 with TRBJ2-7, with TRBD1 identical over 7 bases. Germline V gene data show CDR1 as MDHEN and CDR2 as SYDVKM. The ends lost 3 bases at V and 7 bases at J; junction bases unmatched: 15. The CDR3 covers 16 residues. CDR3 loop: CASSLTTGVPLEEQYF. In nucleotides, the CDR3 is TGTGCCAGCAGTTTGACAACAGGGGTCCCGTTGGAGGAGCAGTACTTC.

The chain has TRBV7-8 and TRBJ2-7; possible D gene TRBD1, 5 bases. This CDR3 region has 15 residues. Trimming left V 1 base short and J 6 bases short, with 16 bases between. The germline V gene has CDR1 SGHVS and CDR2 FQNEAQ. CDR3 DNA sequence: TGTGCCAGCAGCTTAGTAGGGGCCCTCCCTGGCGAGCAGTACTTC. Residues: CASSLVGALPGEQYF.

This clonotype showed up just a few times. The chain couples TRBV9 to TRBJ1-4; D uncertain. Germline CDR1 is SGDLS and CDR2 is YYNGEE. V shed 4 bases and J shed 2 bases, with 9 bases lying between them. This CDR3 is 14 amino acids long. CDR3 protein: CASSRGSTNEKLFF. The CDR3 nucleotides read TGTGCCAGCAGCAGAGGAAGCACTAATGAAAAACTGTTTTTT.

The V call is TRBV18, the J call TRBJ1-1, with D uncertain. Germline V CDR1 and CDR2: KGHSH, LQKENI. V lost 6 bases, J lost 1 base, and 12 bases lay in between. The CDR3 loop spans 14 amino acids. The CDR3 DNA reads as TGTGCCAGCTCGCCTTTGGGCCCGAACACTGAAGCTTTCTTT. This encodes CASSPLGPNTEAFF.

V and J are TRBV9 and TRBJ2-7; D ambiguous. V lost 4 bases and J lost 5, with 13 bases in between. Germline-derived CDR1 and CDR2 are SGDLS and YYNGEE. The CDR3 is made up of 13 amino acids. Here the CDR3 reads CASSPSRSNEQYF. Written as DNA, the CDR3 is TGTGCCAGCAGCCCCAGCCGATCAAACGAGCAGTACTTC.

This clonotype was seen a handful of times. The chain uses TRBV7-2 and TRBJ2-1; perhaps TRBD2 as D (7 bases). This CDR3 is 16 amino acids long. Trimming stripped 5 bases from V and 2 bases from J, with 16 bases between. Germline-derived CDR1 and CDR2 are SGHTA and FQGNSA. The CDR3 loop reads CASSPRGGRAYNEQFF. The CDR3 DNA reads TGTGCCAGCAGCCCAAGAGGGGGGAGGGCCTACAATGAGCAGTTCTTC.

There are a few counts of this clonotype. The J gene is TRBJ1-3, the V gene TRBV20-1; tentative D call: TRBD1 (6 bases). The CDR3 is made up of 15 amino acids. The V gene lost 4 bases and the J gene lost 4 bases, with 17 bases spanning the gap. Germline V CDR1 and CDR2: DFQATT, SNEGSKA (reference sequence). CDR3 sequence: CSANDVRGRGNTIYF. The CDR3 nucleotides are TGCAGTGCTAATGATGTCCGGGGGCGAGGAAACACCATATATTTT.

This clonotype has a handful of counts. The rearrangement uses TRBV30 and TRBJ2-1, with unresolved D. Trimming shortened V by 2 bases and J by 6 bases, and 11 bases separated the two germline ends. This CDR3 has 13 residues. In germline, CDR1 is GTSNPN, CDR2 SVGIG (reference sequence). For the CDR3, the DNA is TGTGCCTGGAGTTCATACAGTGTCAATGAGCAGTTCTTC. Translating it yields CAWSSYSVNEQFF.

A single count supports this clonotype. The chain uses TRBV18 and TRBJ2-3; 9 bases fit TRBD2. The V gene end was trimmed by 3 bases and the J gene end by 0 bases; junction bases not matched to a gene: 4. Germline loops: CDR1 KGHSH, CDR2 LQKENI. This CDR3 is built from 16 residues. The CDR3, as DNA: TGTGCCAGCTCACCGCTAGCGGGACAAAGCACAGATACGCAGTATTTT. Translation: CASSPLAGQSTDTQYF. The full variable domain, with the rest looked up from reference TRBV18 and TRBJ2-3, is NAGVMQNPRHLVRRRGQEARLRCSPMKGHSHVYWYRQLPEEGLKFMVYLQKENIIDESGMPKERFSAEFPKEGPSILRIQQVVRGDSAAYFCASSPLAGQSTDTQYFGPGTRLTVL.

The chain joins TRBV7-6 to TRBJ2-7, with a weak D call TRBD1 (6 bases). Germline values: CDR1 SGHVS, CDR2 FNYEAQ. V dropped 1 base and J dropped 5 bases, with 12 bases sitting between them. The CDR3 is 14 residues long. The CDR3 sequence: CASSLGGGSHEQYF. Here the CDR3 DNA reads TGTGCCAGCAGCTTAGGAGGGGGATCCCACGAGCAGTACTTC.

The gene calls are TRBV19 and TRBJ2-4; TRBD2 matches at 10 bases. The CDR3 covers 16 residues. V shed 6 bases, J shed 1 base, and the junction held 6 bases outside the gene matches. Per germline, CDR1 LNHDA and CDR2 SQIVND (reference sequence). In DNA, the CDR3 is TGTGCCAGTAGCATGAGCGGGAGGGTCGCCAAAAACATTCAGTACTTC. The encoded protein is CASSMSGRVAKNIQYF.

The chain joins TRBV29-1 to TRBJ2-3; D is unclear. V lost 8 bases to trimming and J lost 6 bases, with 12 bases between them. The germline V gene has CDR1 SQVTM and CDR2 ANQGSEA. The CDR3 extends over 11 amino acids. CDR3 nucleotides: TGCAGCCATGGCCCTGGGGATACGCAGTATTTT. The encoded protein is CSHGPGDTQYF.

This clonotype was counted between two and nine times. The chain has TRBV15 and TRBJ2-1; D not resolved. From germline, CDR1 is LNHNV and CDR2 YYDKDF (reference sequence). This CDR3 is built from 15 residues. The germline V and J ends were trimmed by 1 base and 3 bases, with 10 bases remaining between them. CDR3 DNA sequence: TGTGCCACCAGCAGAGTGGCAGGAGACTACAATGAGCAGTTCTTC. Residues: CATSRVAGDYNEQFF. Full variable domain (missing parts from reference TRBV15 and TRBJ2-1): DAMVIQNPRYQVTQFGKPVTLSCSQTLNHNVMYWYQQKSSQAPKLLFHYYDKDFNNEADTPDNFQSRRPNTSFCFLDIRSPGLGDTAMYLCATSRVAGDYNEQFFGPGTRLTVL.

V usage is TRBV7-3 and J usage is TRBJ2-7; TRBD2 is a possible D gene (6 bases). Per the germline V gene, CDR1 is SGHTA and CDR2 is FQGTGA. The CDR3 sequence is 14 residues long. Trimming took off 5 bases at V and 0 bases at J, with 11 bases between the two ends. In DNA, the CDR3 is TGTGCCAGCAGCCCTCGAGCGGGCTCCTACGAGCAGTACTTC. Translated, it gives CASSPRAGSYEQYF.

The V call is TRBV29-1, the J call TRBJ2-1; 8 bases match TRBD2. The junction had 8 bases not matched to a gene; V was cut back by 4 bases and J by 6 bases. Germline V gene data show CDR1 as SQVTM and CDR2 as ANQGSEA. The CDR3 runs 14 residues. The CDR3 here is CSVGLLAGSNEQFF. CDR3 bases: TGCAGCGTTGGCCTCCTAGCGGGCAGCAATGAGCAGTTCTTC.